The rows below give T cell receptor beta chains drawn from one sample of a study of cytomegalovirus exposure and HLA in healthy donors. TCRdb keeps only in-frame clones here, not all; method: immunoSEQ multiplex PCR. The data hold approximately 110,000 clones, with approximately 80% observed a single time. The sequencing sample was made of PBMCs. The receptor source for this set is a young woman in good health and CMV-seronegative. CDR3s include the opening cysteine and the closing phenylalanine or tryptophan. A D gene is named only where the DNA matches it firmly. Part of the rows lack a size; the others show once, few, many or a class for expanded clones.

D gene: TRBD1; J gene: TRBJ1-2; clone size: .; V gene: TRBV4-3; CDR3 protein: CASSPRETGVDGYTF; CDR3 DNA: TGCGCCAGCAGCCCCCGGGAAACAGGGGTCGATGGCTACACCTTC
D gene: TRBD1; J gene: TRBJ1-5; clone size: .; V gene: TRBV30; CDR3 protein: CAWSVQGQGLYQPQHF; CDR3 DNA: TGTGCCTGGAGTGTACAGGGACAGGGGCTATATCAGCCCCAGCATTTT
D gene: .; J gene: TRBJ1-3; clone size: .; V gene: TRBV11-3; CDR3 protein: CASSLTRSSGNTIYF; CDR3 DNA: TGTGCCAGCAGCTTAACAAGAAGCTCTGGAAACACCATATATTTT
D gene: .; J gene: TRBJ2-7; clone size: .; V gene: TRBV4-2; CDR3 protein: CASSQVRGNNEQYF; CDR3 DNA: TGTGCCAGCAGCCAAGTACGAGGGAACAACGAGCAGTACTTC
D gene: TRBD1; J gene: TRBJ2-7; clone size: .; V gene: TRBV27; CDR3 protein: CASSPQGGQVFNEQYF; CDR3 DNA: TGTGCCAGCAGCCCTCAGGGGGGACAGGTGTTCAACGAGCAGTACTTC
D gene: .; J gene: TRBJ1-5; clone size: .; V gene: TRBV4-1; CDR3 protein: CASSQGHSNQPQHF; CDR3 DNA: TGCGCCAGCAGCCAAGGACATTCCAATCAGCCCCAGCATTTT
D gene: TRBD2; J gene: TRBJ2-1; clone size: many; V gene: TRBV5-1; CDR3 protein: CASSLGLAGVSEQFF; CDR3 DNA: TGCGCCAGCAGCTTGGGACTAGCGGGAGTGAGTGAGCAGTTCTTC
D gene: TRBD1; J gene: TRBJ1-2; clone size: .; V gene: TRBV6-5; CDR3 protein: CASSYDFWQGAGYTF; CDR3 DNA: TGTGCCAGCAGTTACGATTTCTGGCAGGGGGCTGGCTACACCTTC
D gene: .; J gene: TRBJ1-1; clone size: .; V gene: TRBV7-9; CDR3 protein: CASSIKRDLLNTEAFF; CDR3 DNA: TGTGCCAGCAGCATAAAAAGGGACTTACTGAACACTGAAGCTTTCTTT
D gene: .; J gene: TRBJ1-2; clone size: .; V gene: TRBV10-1; CDR3 protein: CASSEDSDYGYTF; CDR3 DNA: TGCGCCAGCAGTGAGGACAGCGACTATGGCTACACCTTC
D gene: TRBD1; J gene: TRBJ1-1; clone size: .; V gene: TRBV4-1; CDR3 protein: CASSQDRWTGRNTEAFF; CDR3 DNA: TGCGCCAGCAGCCAAGATAGATGGACAGGGAGGAACACTGAAGCTTTCTTT
D gene: .; J gene: TRBJ1-1; clone size: .; V gene: TRBV11-3; CDR3 protein: CASSLVTFSVNTEAFF; CDR3 DNA: TGTGCCAGCAGCTTAGTGACATTTTCGGTGAACACTGAAGCTTTCTTT
D gene: .; J gene: TRBJ1-1; clone size: .; V gene: TRBV9; CDR3 protein: CASSVDGAGSNTEAFF; CDR3 DNA: TGTGCCAGCAGCGTAGATGGTGCGGGGTCGAACACTGAAGCTTTCTTT
D gene: .; J gene: TRBJ1-3; clone size: .; V gene: TRBV25-1; CDR3 protein: CASSATMTGNTIYF; CDR3 DNA: TGTGCCAGCAGTGCGACAATGACTGGAAACACCATATATTTT
D gene: .; J gene: TRBJ2-3; clone size: .; V gene: TRBV7-2; CDR3 protein: CASSLQGGGTDTQYF; CDR3 DNA: TGTGCCAGCAGCCTACAGGGAGGGGGCACAGATACGCAGTATTTT
D gene: .; J gene: TRBJ1-1; clone size: .; V gene: TRBV6-6; CDR3 protein: CASSWLLGSGNTEAFF; CDR3 DNA: TGTGCCAGCAGTTGGCTTCTGGGGAGTGGGAACACTGAAGCTTTCTTT